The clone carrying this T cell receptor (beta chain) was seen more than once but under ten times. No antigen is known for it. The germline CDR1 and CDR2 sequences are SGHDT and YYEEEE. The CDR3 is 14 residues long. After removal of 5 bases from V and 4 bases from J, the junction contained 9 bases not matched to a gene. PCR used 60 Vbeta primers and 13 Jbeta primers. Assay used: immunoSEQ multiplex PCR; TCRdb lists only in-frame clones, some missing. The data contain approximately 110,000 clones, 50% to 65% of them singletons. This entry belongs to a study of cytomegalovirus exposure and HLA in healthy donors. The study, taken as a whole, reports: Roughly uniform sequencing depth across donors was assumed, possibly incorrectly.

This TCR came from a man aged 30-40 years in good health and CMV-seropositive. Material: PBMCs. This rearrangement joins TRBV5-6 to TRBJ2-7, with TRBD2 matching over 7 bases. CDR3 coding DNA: TGTGCCAGCAGGGTGGGGGGGGGAGCGTACGAGCAGTACTTC. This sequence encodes CASRVGGGAYEQYF. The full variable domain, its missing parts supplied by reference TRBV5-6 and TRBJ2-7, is DAGVTQSPTHLIKTRGQQVTLRCSPKSGHDTVSWYQQALGQGPQFIFQYYEEEERQRGNFPDRFSGHQFPNYSSELNVNALLLGDSALYLCASRVGGGAYEQYFGPGTRLTVT.